This TCR beta chain derives from a study of beta chain features in type 1 diabetes. A word on this clone: The antigen is not known.

The investigators reverse transcribed all of the isolated RNA, so they sequenced expressed TCRB transcripts. Average read counts of stem cell-like memory T cell samples were approximately 1 million. Only in-frame clones appear in the TCRdb table, and some are missing; sequencing was by immunoSEQ multiplex PCR. The profile shows more than 25,000 clones, 49% of them singletons. Broader study findings: Researchers report that Type 1 diabetes patients had moderately but significantly shorter TCRB CDR3s across all four CD4+ subsets. Insertions were fewer and deletions more numerous at VDJ junctions in type 1 diabetes patients. The cDNA sequencing approach could over-represent high-TCR-expressing cells.

The CDR3 consists of 14 residues. The source material was stem cell memory CD4+ T cells from blood. V is TRBV21-1 and J is TRBJ2-7; whether TRBD2, the table's D call, matches the DNA was not checked. TRBV21-1 is annotated as a pseudogene. The clonotype comes from a man under 40 with type 1 diabetes. The chain's CDR3 is CASKRGANAYEQYF. The CDR3 DNA reads as TGTGCCAGCAAGCGGGGGGCCAACGCCTACGAGCAGTACTTC.